A selection of T cell receptor beta chains follows, all from one sample in a study of blood T cells in healthy people across ages. TCRdb reprocessed the 5' RACE reads via MiXCR and lists one record per CDR3 protein. The repertoire includes 950,000 to 1,200,000 distinct CDR3 sequences, roughly two fifths of them detected once, and under 15% sits in the top ten. Source material: blood. The source of these receptors is a man younger than 35 in good health. The CDR3 runs from the conserved cysteine through the conserved F or W. Each record gives: CDR3 DNA, CDR3 protein, V gene, J gene, D gene, clone size. D genes are given only for firm matches. For some rows the clone size is stated as once, few or many, or as a class when expanded; others skip it.

CDR3 DNA: TGTGCCAGCAGCTTATATGTAGAGACCCAGTACTTC
CDR3 protein: CASSLYVETQYF
V gene: TRBV7-9
J gene: TRBJ2-5
D gene: NA
clone size: NA

CDR3 DNA: TGTGCCAGCAGCTTAGCGGGAATAAATGAGCAGTACTTC
CDR3 protein: CASSLAGINEQYF
V gene: TRBV11-1
J gene: TRBJ2-7
D gene: NA
clone size: NA

CDR3 DNA: TGCGCCAGCAGCCAATTGAACATAGGGCCAGGCCATGGCTACACCTTC
CDR3 protein: CASSQLNIGPGHGYTF
V gene: TRBV4-1
J gene: TRBJ1-2
D gene: NA
clone size: many

CDR3 DNA: TGCGCCAGCAGCCAAGGGGGATATGACTACACCTTC
CDR3 protein: CASSQGGYDYTF
V gene: TRBV4-1
J gene: TRBJ1-2
D gene: NA
clone size: NA

CDR3 DNA: TGTGCCAGCAGGGGGGACGGGGGGGAGTTCTACAATGAGCAGTTCTTC
CDR3 protein: CASRGDGGEFYNEQFF
V gene: TRBV25-1
J gene: TRBJ2-1
D gene: TRBD2
clone size: NA

CDR3 DNA: TGCAGCGTCTTGGGGCTACTCAGCTATGGCTACACCTTC
CDR3 protein: CSVLGLLSYGYTF
V gene: TRBV29-1
J gene: TRBJ1-2
D gene: NA
clone size: few

CDR3 DNA: TGCAGTGCTAGAGACCAAGTATTAGCGGGGGGAGGGTCCTACAATGAGCAGTACTTC
CDR3 protein: CSARDQVLAGGGSYNEQYF
V gene: TRBV20-1
J gene: TRBJ2-7
D gene: TRBD2
clone size: NA

CDR3 DNA: TGTGCCAGCAGCGACAGGGGAGTTCCCCACAATGAGCAGTTCTTC
CDR3 protein: CASSDRGVPHNEQFF
V gene: TRBV6-1
J gene: TRBJ2-1
D gene: TRBD1
clone size: NA

CDR3 DNA: TGCAGCGTTGAAACAGGGCCCTACGAGCAGTACTTC
CDR3 protein: CSVETGPYEQYF
V gene: TRBV29-1
J gene: TRBJ2-7
D gene: NA
clone size: NA

CDR3 DNA: TGTGCCAGCAGCGTAGAGGGATCAGCGGGGGGGCGGGCGACAGATACGCAGTATTTT
CDR3 protein: CASSVEGSAGGRATDTQYF
V gene: TRBV9
J gene: TRBJ2-3
D gene: TRBD2
clone size: NA

CDR3 DNA: TGTACCAGCAGCAAAAAATTGGGGGACGGCTCCTACGAGCAGTACTTC
CDR3 protein: CTSSKKLGDGSYEQYF
V gene: TRBV21-1
J gene: TRBJ2-7
D gene: NA
clone size: NA

CDR3 DNA: TGTGCCAGCAGCCCCCACCAATACATGAACACTGAAGCTTTCTTT
CDR3 protein: CASSPHQYMNTEAFF
V gene: TRBV14
J gene: TRBJ1-1
D gene: NA
clone size: NA

CDR3 DNA: TGCAGTCCTGACAGGGGCAGAAATGGCTACACCTTC
CDR3 protein: CSPDRGRNGYTF
V gene: TRBV20-1
J gene: TRBJ1-2
D gene: TRBD1
clone size: NA

CDR3 DNA: TGTGCCAGCACCTGGACAGGGGGGAGGTCTGGCTACACCTTC
CDR3 protein: CASTWTGGRSGYTF
V gene: TRBV12-3/TRBV12-4
J gene: TRBJ1-2
D gene: TRBD1
clone size: NA

CDR3 DNA: TGCGCCAGCAGCCAAGAGGACGACCTCTACAATGAGCAGTTCTTC
CDR3 protein: CASSQEDDLYNEQFF
V gene: TRBV4-1
J gene: TRBJ2-1
D gene: NA
clone size: NA

CDR3 DNA: TGTGCCAGCTCACCAGGTTTACAGGGGATCGCTTTCTTT
CDR3 protein: CASSPGLQGIAFF
V gene: TRBV18
J gene: TRBJ1-1
D gene: TRBD1
clone size: NA

CDR3 DNA: TGTGCCAGCAGTGAATGGCCAGGGCGGGGGGCAGATACGCAGTATTTT
CDR3 protein: CASSEWPGRGADTQYF
V gene: TRBV2
J gene: TRBJ2-3
D gene: TRBD2
clone size: NA

CDR3 DNA: TGTGCCAGCAGCGGCGGGGGGGTCCCCTACTATGGCTACACCTTC
CDR3 protein: CASSGGGVPYYGYTF
V gene: TRBV9
J gene: TRBJ1-2
D gene: NA
clone size: NA

CDR3 DNA: TGTGCCACCAGTGCCGGACAGGGATCCCTTTATGGCTACACCTTC
CDR3 protein: CATSAGQGSLYGYTF
V gene: TRBV24-1
J gene: TRBJ1-2
D gene: TRBD1
clone size: once

CDR3 DNA: TGCAGTGCCCCCGGAGCTACTGTCTCCTACAATGAGCAGTACTTC
CDR3 protein: CSAPGATVSYNEQYF
V gene: TRBV20-1
J gene: TRBJ2-7
D gene: NA
clone size: NA

CDR3 DNA: TGTGCCAGCAGTGAAGGTGGGATAGGGGAGACCCAGTACTTC
CDR3 protein: CASSEGGIGETQYF
V gene: TRBV25-1
J gene: TRBJ2-5
D gene: NA
clone size: few

CDR3 DNA: TGTGCCAGCAGTCCCTCCGGCCTGCCTTACGAGCAGTACTTC
CDR3 protein: CASSPSGLPYEQYF
V gene: TRBV7-2
J gene: TRBJ2-7
D gene: NA
clone size: NA

CDR3 DNA: TGTGCCAGCACCGTGACGCCCGGAGCCACAGATACGCAGTATTTT
CDR3 protein: CASTVTPGATDTQYF
V gene: TRBV12-3/TRBV12-4
J gene: TRBJ2-3
D gene: NA
clone size: NA

CDR3 DNA: TGTGCCAGCAGCCATGCAGTCGCTGGGGGTTACAATGAGCAGTTCTTC
CDR3 protein: CASSHAVAGGYNEQFF
V gene: TRBV7-9
J gene: TRBJ2-1
D gene: NA
clone size: NA

CDR3 DNA: TGTGCCAGCAACCAACACTGGGGGAATATAAATGAGCAGTTCTTC
CDR3 protein: CASNQHWGNINEQFF
V gene: TRBV6-2/TRBV6-3
J gene: TRBJ2-1
D gene: NA
clone size: NA

CDR3 DNA: TGTGCCAGTAGTACGTCAGCAAACCACTATGGCTACACCTTC
CDR3 protein: CASSTSANHYGYTF
V gene: TRBV19
J gene: TRBJ1-2
D gene: NA
clone size: NA

CDR3 DNA: TGTGCCAGCCTCCCGGGTTTGACAGGCGGAAATGAAAAACTGTTTTTT
CDR3 protein: CASLPGLTGGNEKLFF
V gene: TRBV6-1
J gene: TRBJ1-4
D gene: NA
clone size: NA

CDR3 DNA: TGTGCCAGCAGCCAAGGTTTCCGGGGCCCTAGGCCCCAGCATTTT
CDR3 protein: CASSQGFRGPRPQHF
V gene: TRBV3-1
J gene: TRBJ1-5
D gene: NA
clone size: NA

CDR3 DNA: TGTGCCAGCAGATTCCCGGGACAGAGCACTGAAGCTTTCTTT
CDR3 protein: CASRFPGQSTEAFF
V gene: TRBV12-3/TRBV12-4
J gene: TRBJ1-1
D gene: TRBD1
clone size: once

CDR3 DNA: TGTGCCAGCAGTGAATTTGGGCGGGGGGAGACCCAGTACTTC
CDR3 protein: CASSEFGRGETQYF
V gene: TRBV25-1
J gene: TRBJ2-5
D gene: TRBD2
clone size: few

CDR3 DNA: TGTGCCAGCAGCCAAGATGCTGTTAATGAGCAGTTCTTC
CDR3 protein: CASSQDAVNEQFF
V gene: TRBV14
J gene: TRBJ2-1
D gene: NA
clone size: NA

CDR3 DNA: TGCAGTGCTAGAGATTATATGGGGGGCACCTACGAGCAGTACTTC
CDR3 protein: CSARDYMGGTYEQYF
V gene: TRBV20-1
J gene: TRBJ2-7
D gene: NA
clone size: NA

CDR3 DNA: TGTGCCATCAGCGGGCAGGGGGCAGATACTGAAGCTTTCTTT
CDR3 protein: CAISGQGADTEAFF
V gene: TRBV10-3
J gene: TRBJ1-1
D gene: TRBD1
clone size: NA

CDR3 DNA: TGTGCCAGCAGCACCTCTGGCTTCCAAGAGACCCAGTACTTC
CDR3 protein: CASSTSGFQETQYF
V gene: TRBV14
J gene: TRBJ2-5
D gene: NA
clone size: NA

CDR3 DNA: TGTGCCAGCTCACCAATCAGTGACCTTAATGAAGCTTTCTTT
CDR3 protein: CASSPISDLNEAFF
V gene: TRBV18
J gene: TRBJ1-1
D gene: NA
clone size: NA

CDR3 DNA: TGTGCCAGCAGGGCTAATAGCGGGGGCTCCTACGAGCAGTACTTC
CDR3 protein: CASRANSGGSYEQYF
V gene: TRBV6-6
J gene: TRBJ2-7
D gene: TRBD2
clone size: few

CDR3 DNA: TGTGCCAGCAGTTACGGGGACAGGACCTCTAGCTATGGCCACACCTTC
CDR3 protein: CASSYGDRTSSYGHTF
V gene: TRBV6-2/TRBV6-3
J gene: TRBJ1-2
D gene: TRBD1
clone size: NA

CDR3 DNA: TGTGCCAGCAGCTTAGAGAACTACGAGCAGTACTTC
CDR3 protein: CASSLENYEQYF
V gene: TRBV7-8
J gene: TRBJ2-7
D gene: NA
clone size: NA

CDR3 DNA: TGCAGTGCCCTTCCGGGACCTAAAGACATTAATAGCAATCAGCCCCAGCATTTT
CDR3 protein: CSALPGPKDINSNQPQHF
V gene: TRBV20-1
J gene: TRBJ1-5
D gene: NA
clone size: NA

CDR3 DNA: TGCAGTGCTAGTAGGGGACAGGGGATAAGCGGCTACACCTTC
CDR3 protein: CSASRGQGISGYTF
V gene: TRBV20-1
J gene: TRBJ1-2
D gene: TRBD1
clone size: NA

CDR3 DNA: TGCAGTGCTAGGTCGGATAACTACAATGAGCAGTTCTTC
CDR3 protein: CSARSDNYNEQFF
V gene: TRBV20-1
J gene: TRBJ2-1
D gene: NA
clone size: few

CDR3 DNA: TGTGCCAGCAGCCGCCCGGTAGGGGACGGCTACACCTTC
CDR3 protein: CASSRPVGDGYTF
V gene: TRBV12-3/TRBV12-4
J gene: TRBJ1-2
D gene: NA
clone size: NA

CDR3 DNA: TGTGCCAGCAGTTACTTGGCAGGGGCCTACGAGCAGTACTTC
CDR3 protein: CASSYLAGAYEQYF
V gene: TRBV6-5
J gene: TRBJ2-7
D gene: NA
clone size: once

CDR3 DNA: TGTGCCAGCAGTTACTCGGCCCGGGGGCAAAATGGCTACACCTTC
CDR3 protein: CASSYSARGQNGYTF
V gene: TRBV6-5
J gene: TRBJ1-2
D gene: NA
clone size: NA

CDR3 DNA: TGTGCCAGCAGCTTGGTCGCTAGCAGGTCAGATACGCAGTATTTT
CDR3 protein: CASSLVASRSDTQYF
V gene: TRBV5-5
J gene: TRBJ2-3
D gene: NA
clone size: few

CDR3 DNA: TGTGCCAGCAGCTTAAACTCACAGGGGGGTGAAGCTTTCTTT
CDR3 protein: CASSLNSQGGEAFF
V gene: TRBV11-2
J gene: TRBJ1-1
D gene: TRBD1
clone size: few

CDR3 DNA: TGTGCCATCAGTGACCCCACAATGATGAACACTGAAGCTTTCTTT
CDR3 protein: CAISDPTMMNTEAFF
V gene: TRBV10-3
J gene: TRBJ1-1
D gene: NA
clone size: NA

CDR3 DNA: TGTGCCAGCAGCGACACAGGAAGAGGCGAGCAGTACTTC
CDR3 protein: CASSDTGRGEQYF
V gene: TRBV7-9
J gene: TRBJ2-7
D gene: NA
clone size: NA

CDR3 DNA: TGCAGTGCTAGAGATTTCCGGGGGGGGTACCAAGAGACCCAGTACTTC
CDR3 protein: CSARDFRGGYQETQYF
V gene: TRBV20-1
J gene: TRBJ2-5
D gene: TRBD2
clone size: few

CDR3 DNA: TGTGCCAGCAGCACCCAAACAGGGCGGACTGAAGCTTTCTTT
CDR3 protein: CASSTQTGRTEAFF
V gene: TRBV11-2
J gene: TRBJ1-1
D gene: NA
clone size: few

CDR3 DNA: TGTGCCAGCAGTCGACCTGGGGGTATTGATTGGGGAGAAGCTTTCTTT
CDR3 protein: CASSRPGGIDWGEAFF
V gene: TRBV12-3/TRBV12-4
J gene: TRBJ1-1
D gene: NA
clone size: NA

CDR3 DNA: TGTGCCAGCAGTGATTCCGTGCGAGAGACCCAGTACTTC
CDR3 protein: CASSDSVRETQYF
V gene: TRBV6-2/TRBV6-3
J gene: TRBJ2-5
D gene: NA
clone size: few

CDR3 DNA: TGCAGTGCACCCCTGACTAGCGGGGTCACAGATACGCAGTATTTT
CDR3 protein: CSAPLTSGVTDTQYF
V gene: TRBV20-1
J gene: TRBJ2-3
D gene: TRBD2
clone size: NA

CDR3 DNA: TGTGCTAGTGGTTTGGAGGGGGGGAGTAACTATGGCTACACCTTC
CDR3 protein: CASGLEGGSNYGYTF
V gene: TRBV12-5
J gene: TRBJ1-2
D gene: NA
clone size: few

CDR3 DNA: TGTGCCAGTAGAGGCAGGGCACTCTATAATTCACCCCTCCACTTT
CDR3 protein: CASRGRALYNSPLHF
V gene: TRBV19
J gene: TRBJ1-6
D gene: NA
clone size: NA